This TCR beta chain was captured by sequencing in a study of regulatory T cells in long-lasting Graves disease. Stated time point: persistent/refractory GD, antithyroid drugs over 5 years with positive TRAb. The TCR library used RNA extracted from PBMCs. Broader study findings: Favored gene segments in persistent disease were TRBV28, TRBJ1-2 and TRBJ2-5. A greater number of public clonotypes (around 2,700) was shared by persistent patients than by new patients (roughly 880).

Germline V gives CDR1 DFQATT, CDR2 SNEGSKA (reference sequence). This CDR3 is built from 14 residues. The V end was cut by 3 bases, the J end by 7 bases, with 15 bases between. CDR3 regions were amplified by Arm-PCR using iRepertoire HTBI primers to build TCR beta libraries. One entry per CDR3 protein results from TCRdb running MiXCR on the multiplex PCR reads. The sample yields over 250,000 distinct CDR3 sequences, 20% to 25% seen once. A word on this clonotype: The antigen remains unidentified.

The sample was peripheral blood mononuclear cells (PBMCs), taken when the disease was refractory, from a patient treated with antithyroid drugs. The clonotype originates from a female donor with Graves disease. The rearrangement joins TRBV20-1 to TRBJ2-2; D uncertain. In nucleotides, the CDR3 is TGCAGTGCTAGGCCATCACGAGTGGACGGGGAGCTGTTTTTT. Translated: CSARPSRVDGELFF.